Detailed here is one TCR beta chain. In its sample, this clonotype was seen a few times. What antigen it recognizes has not been identified. No much larger clone exists at a distance of one base, and base qualities are not known. This sample is part of a study of early T cells in non-severe SARS-CoV-2 infection (dated by TCRdb to the early 2020s). For the wider study: Bulk RNA from unsorted whole blood was used for TCR sequencing, so alpha and beta chains could not be paired. Here is what the overall study found, with its caveats: Matching against VDJdb was skewed toward anti-spike CD8 responses, likely underestimated virus-specific expansions, and missed private and CD4 specificities.

At the junction V is shortened by 6 bases and J by 6 bases, with 30 bases in between. CDR1 and CDR2 are read off the germline V gene (reference sequence) as SGHKS and YYEKEE. There are 18 amino acids in the CDR3, from cysteine to phenylalanine inclusive. CDR3 DNA is the only sequence kept; it has 54 bases, read in frame from the first base. Library construction relied on 5' RACE. TCRdb shows the sequencer as NextSeq 500. Unique molecular identifiers were attached to individual cDNA molecules in the TCR library protocol so that sequencing error and PCR bias could be corrected. Sequencing covered both TCR alpha and beta chains, and within each sample the abundances of alpha and beta sequences were tightly co-correlated. Turning to the authors' computational methods: Decombinator V4 was used to annotate the V gene, J gene and CDR3 of the TCR sequences. Expanded TCRs were defined as changing significantly between any two time points under a Poisson model with p below 0.0001. TCR abundances were normalised to the total number of TCRs sequenced in each sample and reported as counts per million. MAIT TCRs were defined by TRAV1-2 paired with TRAJ12, TRAJ20 or TRAJ33, and iNKT TCRs by TRAV10 paired with TRAJ18. VDJdb, accessed 1 November 2021, was searched for CMV, EBV and SARS-CoV-2 annotated TCRs, with TCRs annotated for multiple antigens excluded. Clones were called with MiXCR by TCRdb after fastp trimmed the public reads at Q25, and only in-frame beta chains were retained. Each entry is one CDR3 protein sequence, shown with its most common DNA and genes. TCRdb, rather than the study authors, made the V and J calls. For this sample there are 80,000 to 95,000 distinct CDR3 sequences; about 12% appear just once. In total, the top ten clones hold over 6.5% of the sample.

A case-control design nested within a healthcare worker cohort in London, UK, was used, with weekly nasopharyngeal swab PCR tests and blood sampling performed. Healthcare workers were recruited between 23 and 31 March 2020, during the week of the UK lockdown, and were followed weekly for up to about 15 weeks. The rearrangement joined TRBV5-5 to TRBJ1-1; the D gene is perhaps TRBD1, on 6 matching bases. Sequencing was performed on whole blood. The sequence derives from an adult who was a healthcare worker with PCR-confirmed SARS-CoV-2 infection or an uninfected control (not recorded which). The CDR3 loop reads CASTINRPSGGRSPEAFF. The nucleotides are TGTGCCAGCACGATTAATCGGCCCTCGGGGGGCCGATCTCCTGAAGCTTTCTTT.